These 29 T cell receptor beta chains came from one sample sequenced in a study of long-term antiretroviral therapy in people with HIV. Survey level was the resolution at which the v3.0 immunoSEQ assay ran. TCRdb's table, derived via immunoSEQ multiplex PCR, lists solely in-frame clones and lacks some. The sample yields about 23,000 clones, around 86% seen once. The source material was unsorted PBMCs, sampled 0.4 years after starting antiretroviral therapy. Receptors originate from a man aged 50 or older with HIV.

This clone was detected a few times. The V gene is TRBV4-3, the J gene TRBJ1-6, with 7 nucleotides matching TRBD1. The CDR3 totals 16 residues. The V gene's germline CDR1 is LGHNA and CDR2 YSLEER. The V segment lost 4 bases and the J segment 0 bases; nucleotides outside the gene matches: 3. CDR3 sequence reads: CASSRGDSSYNSPLHF. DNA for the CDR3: TGCGCCAGCAGCCGGGGGGACAGCTCCTATAATTCACCCCTCCACTTT.

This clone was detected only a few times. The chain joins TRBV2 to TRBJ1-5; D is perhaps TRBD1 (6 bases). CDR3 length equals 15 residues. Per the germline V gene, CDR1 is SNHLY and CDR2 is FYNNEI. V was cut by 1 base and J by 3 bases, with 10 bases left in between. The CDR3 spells CASSEVDRNNQPQHF. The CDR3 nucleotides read TGTGCCAGCAGTGAAGTGGACAGAAACAATCAGCCCCAGCATTTT.

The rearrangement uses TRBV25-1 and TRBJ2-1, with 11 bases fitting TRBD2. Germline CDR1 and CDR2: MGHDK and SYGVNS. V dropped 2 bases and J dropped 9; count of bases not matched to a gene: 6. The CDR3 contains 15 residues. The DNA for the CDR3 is TGTGCCAGCAGTGAACTAGCGGGGGGCCAAGGTGAGCAGTTCTTC. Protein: CASSELAGGQGEQFF.

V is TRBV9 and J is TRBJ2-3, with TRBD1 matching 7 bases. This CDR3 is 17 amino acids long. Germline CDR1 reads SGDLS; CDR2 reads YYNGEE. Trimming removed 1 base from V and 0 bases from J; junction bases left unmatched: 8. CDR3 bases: TGTGCCAGCAGCGTACGGGCCACAGGGGTTAGCACAGATACGCAGTATTTT. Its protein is CASSVRATGVSTDTQYF. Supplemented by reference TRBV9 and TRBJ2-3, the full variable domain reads DSGVTQTPKHLITATGQRVTLRCSPRSGDLSVYWYQQSLDQGLQFLIQYYNGEERAKGNILERFSAQQFPDLHSELNLSSLELGDSALYFCASSVRATGVSTDTQYFGPGTRLTVL.

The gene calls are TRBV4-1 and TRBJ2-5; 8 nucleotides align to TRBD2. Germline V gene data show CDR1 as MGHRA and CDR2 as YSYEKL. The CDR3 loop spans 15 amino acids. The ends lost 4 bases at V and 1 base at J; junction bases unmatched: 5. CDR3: CASSPKSGGQETQYF. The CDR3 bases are TGCGCCAGCAGCCCTAAAAGCGGGGGCCAAGAGACCCAGTACTTC.

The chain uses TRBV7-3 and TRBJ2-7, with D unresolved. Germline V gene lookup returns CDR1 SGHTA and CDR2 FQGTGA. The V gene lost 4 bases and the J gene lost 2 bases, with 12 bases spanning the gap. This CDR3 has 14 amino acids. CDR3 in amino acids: CASSSYSRPYEQYF. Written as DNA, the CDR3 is TGTGCCAGCAGCTCTTATTCTCGACCCTACGAGCAGTACTTC. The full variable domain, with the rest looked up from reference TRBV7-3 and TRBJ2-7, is GAGVSQTPSNKVTEKGKYVELRCDPISGHTALYWYRQSLGQGPEFLIYFQGTGAADDSGLPNDRFFAVRPEGSVSTLKIQRTERGDSAVYLCASSSYSRPYEQYFGPGTRLTVT.

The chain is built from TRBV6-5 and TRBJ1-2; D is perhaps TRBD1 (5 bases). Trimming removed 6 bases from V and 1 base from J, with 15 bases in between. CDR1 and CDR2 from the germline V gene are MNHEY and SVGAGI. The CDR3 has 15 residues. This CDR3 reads CASRAQGEGNYGYTF. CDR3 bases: TGTGCCAGCAGGGCCCAAGGGGAGGGTAACTATGGCTACACCTTC.

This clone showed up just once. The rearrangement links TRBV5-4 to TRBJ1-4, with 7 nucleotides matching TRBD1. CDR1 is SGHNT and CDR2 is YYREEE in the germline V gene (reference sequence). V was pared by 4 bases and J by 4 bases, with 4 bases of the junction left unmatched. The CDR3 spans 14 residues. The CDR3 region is CASSKGAGNEKLFF. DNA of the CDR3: TGTGCCAGCAGCAAGGGGGCGGGTAATGAAAAACTGTTTTTT.

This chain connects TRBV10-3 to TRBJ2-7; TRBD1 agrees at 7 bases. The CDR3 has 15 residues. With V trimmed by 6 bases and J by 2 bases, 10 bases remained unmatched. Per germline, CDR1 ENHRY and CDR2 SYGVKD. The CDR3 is CAIRQTGLDAYEQYF. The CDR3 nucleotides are TGTGCCATCAGGCAGACAGGGTTAGACGCCTACGAGCAGTACTTC.

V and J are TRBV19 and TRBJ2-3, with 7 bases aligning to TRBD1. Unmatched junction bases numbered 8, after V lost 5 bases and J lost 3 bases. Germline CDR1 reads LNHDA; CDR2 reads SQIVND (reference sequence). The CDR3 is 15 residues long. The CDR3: CASSADRVETDTQYF. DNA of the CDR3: TGTGCCAGTAGTGCCGACAGGGTTGAAACAGATACGCAGTATTTT.

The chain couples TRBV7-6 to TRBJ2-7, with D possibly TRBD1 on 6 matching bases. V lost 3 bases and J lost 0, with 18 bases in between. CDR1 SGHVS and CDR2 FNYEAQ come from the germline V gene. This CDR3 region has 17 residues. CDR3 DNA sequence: TGTGCCAGCAGCTTTGAGCCGACAGGCGAATCCTCCTACGAGCAGTACTTC. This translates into CASSFEPTGESSYEQYF. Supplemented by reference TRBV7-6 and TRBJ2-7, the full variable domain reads GAGVSQSPRYKVTKRGQDVALRCDPISGHVSLYWYRQALGQGPEFLTYFNYEAQQDKSGLPNDRFSAERPEGSISTLTIQRTEQRDSAMYRCASSFEPTGESSYEQYFGPGTRLTVT.

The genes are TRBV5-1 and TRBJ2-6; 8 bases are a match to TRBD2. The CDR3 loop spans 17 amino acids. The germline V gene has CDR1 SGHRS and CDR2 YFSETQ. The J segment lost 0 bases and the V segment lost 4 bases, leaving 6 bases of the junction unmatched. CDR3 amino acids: CASSAGGAFSGANVLTF. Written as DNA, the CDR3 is TGCGCCAGCAGCGCCGGGGGGGCGTTCTCTGGGGCCAACGTCCTGACTTTC.

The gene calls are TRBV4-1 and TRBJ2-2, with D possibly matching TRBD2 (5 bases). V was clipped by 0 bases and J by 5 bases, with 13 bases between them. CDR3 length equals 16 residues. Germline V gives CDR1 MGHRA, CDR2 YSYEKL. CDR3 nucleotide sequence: TGCGCCAGCAGCCAAGAAGCGACTACTCTGACCGGGGAGCTGTTTTTT. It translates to CASSQEATTLTGELFF.

CDR3 sequence: CASSPLGHSSNQPQHF. The CDR3 region has the DNA TGTGCCAGCAGTCCCCTCGGACACTCTAGCAATCAGCCCCAGCATTTT. The chain is built from TRBV28 and TRBJ1-5; D is perhaps TRBD1 (5 bases). V was trimmed by 5 bases and J by 0 bases, leaving 14 bases between them. This CDR3 is built from 16 residues. Germline V gene lookup returns CDR1 MDHEN and CDR2 SYDVKM.

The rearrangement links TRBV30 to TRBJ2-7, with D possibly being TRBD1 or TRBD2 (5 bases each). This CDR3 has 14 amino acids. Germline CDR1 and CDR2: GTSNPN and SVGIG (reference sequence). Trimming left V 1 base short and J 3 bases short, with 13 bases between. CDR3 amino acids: CAWSETGTNYEQYF. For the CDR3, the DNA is TGTGCCTGGAGTGAGACCGGGACCAACTACGAGCAGTACTTC.

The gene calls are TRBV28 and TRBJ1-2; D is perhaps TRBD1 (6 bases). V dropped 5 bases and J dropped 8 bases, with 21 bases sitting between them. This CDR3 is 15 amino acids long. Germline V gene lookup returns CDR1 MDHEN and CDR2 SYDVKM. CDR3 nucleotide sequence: TGTGCCAGCAGTAGTATAGGGCGGACAGTTGGAGGCTACACCTTC. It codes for CASSSIGRTVGGYTF.

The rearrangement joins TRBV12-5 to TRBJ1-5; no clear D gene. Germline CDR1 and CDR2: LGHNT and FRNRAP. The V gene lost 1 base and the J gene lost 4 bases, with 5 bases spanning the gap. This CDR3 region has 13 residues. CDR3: CASGLEANQPQHF. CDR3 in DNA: TGTGCTAGTGGTTTGGAAGCTAATCAGCCCCAGCATTTT.

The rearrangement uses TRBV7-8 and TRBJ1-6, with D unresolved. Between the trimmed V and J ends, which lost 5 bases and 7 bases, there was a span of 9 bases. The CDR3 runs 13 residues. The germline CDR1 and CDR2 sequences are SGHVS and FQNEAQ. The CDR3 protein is CASSPYVNSPLHF. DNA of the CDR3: TGTGCCAGCAGCCCCTACGTGAATTCACCCCTCCACTTT.

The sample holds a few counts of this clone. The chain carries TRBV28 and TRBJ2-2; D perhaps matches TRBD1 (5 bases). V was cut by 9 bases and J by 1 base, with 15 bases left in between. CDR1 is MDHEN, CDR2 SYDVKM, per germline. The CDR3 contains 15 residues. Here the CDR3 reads CARGLGRENTGELFF. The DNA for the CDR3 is TGTGCCAGGGGTTTGGGCAGGGAGAACACCGGGGAGCTGTTTTTT.

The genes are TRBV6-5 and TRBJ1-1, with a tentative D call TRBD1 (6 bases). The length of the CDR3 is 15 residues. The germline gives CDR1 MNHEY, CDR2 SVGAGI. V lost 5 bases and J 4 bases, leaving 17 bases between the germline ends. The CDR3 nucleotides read TGTGCCAGCAGTCCCTCAGGGGCCGGGGGCACTGAAGCTTTCTTT. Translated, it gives CASSPSGAGGTEAFF.

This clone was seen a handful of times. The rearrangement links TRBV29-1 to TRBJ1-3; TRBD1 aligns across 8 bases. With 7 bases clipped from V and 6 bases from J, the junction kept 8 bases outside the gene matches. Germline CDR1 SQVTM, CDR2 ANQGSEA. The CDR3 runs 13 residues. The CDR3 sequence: CSATPGGVNTIYF. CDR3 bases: TGCAGCGCTACCCCAGGGGGCGTAAACACCATATATTTT.

The CDR3 sequence: CAWKSLSGANVLTF. The DNA for the CDR3 is TGTGCCTGGAAATCGCTCTCTGGGGCCAACGTCCTGACTTTC. The chain employs TRBV30 and TRBJ2-6; D is undetermined. The CDR3 spans 14 residues. V was cut by 4 bases and J by 0 bases, with 7 bases left in between. Germline-derived CDR1 and CDR2 are GTSNPN and SVGIG (reference sequence). The whole variable domain, remainder taken from reference TRBV30 and TRBJ2-6, is SQTIHQWPATLVQPVGSPLSLECTVEGTSNPNLYWYRQAAGRGLQLLFYSVGIGQISSEVPQNLSASRPQDRQFILSSKKLLLSDSGFYLCAWKSLSGANVLTFGAGSRLTVL.

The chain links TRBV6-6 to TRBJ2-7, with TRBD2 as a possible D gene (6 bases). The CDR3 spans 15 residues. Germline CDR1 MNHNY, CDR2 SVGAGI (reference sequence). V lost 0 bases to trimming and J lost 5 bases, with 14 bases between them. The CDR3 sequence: CASSYSGGAPNEQYF. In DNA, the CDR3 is TGTGCCAGCAGTTACTCGGGCGGGGCCCCCAACGAGCAGTACTTC.

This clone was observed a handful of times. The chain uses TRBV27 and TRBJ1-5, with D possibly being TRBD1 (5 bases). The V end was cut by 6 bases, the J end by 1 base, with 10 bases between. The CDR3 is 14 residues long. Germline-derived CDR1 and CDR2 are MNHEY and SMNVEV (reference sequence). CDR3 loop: CASRGRGSNQPQHF. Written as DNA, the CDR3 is TGTGCCAGCAGGGGTCGGGGGAGCAATCAGCCCCAGCATTTT.

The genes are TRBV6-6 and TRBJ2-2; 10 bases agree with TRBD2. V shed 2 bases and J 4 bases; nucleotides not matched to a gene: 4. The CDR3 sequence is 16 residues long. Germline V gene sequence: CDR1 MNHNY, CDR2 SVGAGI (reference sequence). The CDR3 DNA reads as TGTGCCAGCAGTTACGCTAGCGGGAGAAGCACCGGGGAGCTGTTTTTT. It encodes CASSYASGRSTGELFF.

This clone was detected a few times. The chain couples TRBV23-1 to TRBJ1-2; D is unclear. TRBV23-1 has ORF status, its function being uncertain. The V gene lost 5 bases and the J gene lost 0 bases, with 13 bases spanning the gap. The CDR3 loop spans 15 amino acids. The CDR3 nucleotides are TGCGCCAGCAGTTCCTCGTACAACTCTAACTATGGCTACACCTTC. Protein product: CASSSSYNSNYGYTF.

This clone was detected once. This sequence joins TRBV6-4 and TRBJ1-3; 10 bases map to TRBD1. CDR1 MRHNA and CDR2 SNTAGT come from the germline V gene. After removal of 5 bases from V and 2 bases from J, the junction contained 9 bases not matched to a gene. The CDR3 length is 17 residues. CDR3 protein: CASSRESGTGAGNTIYF. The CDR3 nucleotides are TGTGCCAGCAGTAGGGAATCCGGGACAGGGGCTGGAAACACCATATATTTT.

The CDR3 spells CASSQDDRASYGYTF. As DNA, the CDR3 is TGCGCCAGCAGCCAAGATGACAGGGCCAGTTATGGCTACACCTTC. The rearrangement links TRBV4-1 to TRBJ1-2; 7 bases are shared with TRBD1. The CDR3 loop spans 15 amino acids. The V segment lost 0 bases and the J segment 5 bases; nucleotides outside the gene matches: 6. The germline V gene has CDR1 MGHRA and CDR2 YSYEKL.

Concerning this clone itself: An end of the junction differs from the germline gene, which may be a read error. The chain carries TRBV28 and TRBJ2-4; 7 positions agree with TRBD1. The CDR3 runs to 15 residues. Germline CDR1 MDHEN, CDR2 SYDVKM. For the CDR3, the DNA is TGTGCCACCAGTTCCCCAGGGGACAGAGAAAACATTCAGTACTTC. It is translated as CATSSPGDRENIQYF.